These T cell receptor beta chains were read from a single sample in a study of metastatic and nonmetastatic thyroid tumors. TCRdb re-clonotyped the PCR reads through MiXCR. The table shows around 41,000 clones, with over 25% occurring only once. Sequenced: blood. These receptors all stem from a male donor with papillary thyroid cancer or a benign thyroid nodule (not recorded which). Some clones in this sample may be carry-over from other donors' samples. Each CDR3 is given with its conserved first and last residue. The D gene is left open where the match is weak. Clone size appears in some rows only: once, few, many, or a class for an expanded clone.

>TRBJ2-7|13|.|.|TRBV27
TGTGCCAGCAGCTTGTCGGTGATAGGCTATCAGTACTTC
CASSLSVIGYQYF
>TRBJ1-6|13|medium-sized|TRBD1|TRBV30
TGTGCCTGGAGTTTAGGGGACAGGTCGGCCCTCCACTTT
CAWSLGDRSALHF
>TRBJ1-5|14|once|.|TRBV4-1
TGCGCCAGCAGCCCCTTAGTCGTCGATCAGCCTCAGCATTTT
CASSPLVVDQPQHF
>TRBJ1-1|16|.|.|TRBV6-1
TGTGCCAGCAGTGTAGAAACGGCATCAAGGGGTACTGAAGCTTTCTTT
CASSVETASRGTEAFF
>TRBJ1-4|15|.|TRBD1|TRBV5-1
TGCGCCAGCAGCCCCCAGACAGGGGTTGTGGAAAAACTGTTTTTT
CASSPQTGVVEKLFF
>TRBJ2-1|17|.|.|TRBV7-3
TGTGCCAGCAGCCTCGCGGTAGGGGGGTTCCTCTACAATGAGCAGTTCTTC
CASSLAVGGFLYNEQFF
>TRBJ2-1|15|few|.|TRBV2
TGTGCCAGCAGTGAAGTAACATTTTCCTACAATGAGCAGTTCTTC
CASSEVTFSYNEQFF
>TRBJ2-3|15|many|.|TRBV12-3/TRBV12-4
TGTGCCAGCAGTTTCGGTGTTCCGGGCACAGATACGCAGTATTTT
CASSFGVPGTDTQYF
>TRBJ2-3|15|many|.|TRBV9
TGTGCCAGCAGCCCCGAAGGCAGGGTTACAGATACGCAGTATTTT
CASSPEGRVTDTQYF
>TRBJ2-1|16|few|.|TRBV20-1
TGCAGTGCTAGTGGTGGGGCGGGCCGGGCTGGTAATGAGCAGTTCTTC
CSASGGAGRAGNEQFF
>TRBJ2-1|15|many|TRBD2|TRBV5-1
TGCGCCAGCCTAGCGGGAGCCGCGTCTCAGGATGAGCAGTTCTTC
CASLAGAASQDEQFF
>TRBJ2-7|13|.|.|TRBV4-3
TGCGCCAGCAGCCAAGCTCGCCAATATGAGCAGTACTTC
CASSQARQYEQYF
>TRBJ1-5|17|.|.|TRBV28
TGTGCCAGCAGTTTAGAACACGGGGTTTATAGCAATCAGCCCCAGCATTTT
CASSLEHGVYSNQPQHF
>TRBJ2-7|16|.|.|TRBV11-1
TGTGCCAGCAGCCGGAGAACATTGCAGGGAGACCACGAGCAGTACTTC
CASSRRTLQGDHEQYF
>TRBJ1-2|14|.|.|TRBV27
TGTGCCAGCAGTTTAGGCCCCCAAAATTATGGCTACACCTTC
CASSLGPQNYGYTF
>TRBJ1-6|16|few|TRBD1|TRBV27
TGTGCCAGCAGTTTAACCCGACAGGGTTATAATTCACCCCTCCACTTT
CASSLTRQGYNSPLHF
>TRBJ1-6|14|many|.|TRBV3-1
TGTGCCAGCAGCCAAGAAGACCGTTCTGCACCCCTCCACTTT
CASSQEDRSAPLHF
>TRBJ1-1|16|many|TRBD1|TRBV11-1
TGTGCCAGCAGCTTGACAGGGAGGTTAGAGAGGTTAGAAGCTTTCTTT
CASSLTGRLERLEAFF
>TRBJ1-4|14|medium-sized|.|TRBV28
TGTGCCAGCAGTAGGAGGAAAATCCCTGAAAAACTGTTTTTT
CASSRRKIPEKLFF
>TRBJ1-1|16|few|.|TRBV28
TGTGCCAGCAGCCGCCCCGTCCAGGTCTTGAACACTGAAGCTTTCTTT
CASSRPVQVLNTEAFF
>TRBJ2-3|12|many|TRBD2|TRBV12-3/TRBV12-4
TGTGCCAGCACCCGGGGGGATCGCTCGCAGTATTTT
CASTRGDRSQYF
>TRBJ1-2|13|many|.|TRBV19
TGTGCCAGTAGTACTACAGGGTTCTATGGCTACACCTTC
CASSTTGFYGYTF
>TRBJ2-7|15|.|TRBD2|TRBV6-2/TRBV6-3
TGTGCCAGCAGCTCCTGGGGACTAGCGGGTTACGAGCAGTACTTC
CASSSWGLAGYEQYF
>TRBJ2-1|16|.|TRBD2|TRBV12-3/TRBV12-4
TGTGCCAGCAGTTTAAGAGGACTAGCGGGAGGGCATGAGCAGTTCTTC
CASSLRGLAGGHEQFF
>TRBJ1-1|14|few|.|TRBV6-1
TGTGCCAGCAGCCTAATAGGGCCTAACACTGAAGCTTTCTTT
CASSLIGPNTEAFF
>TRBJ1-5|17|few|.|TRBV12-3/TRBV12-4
TGTGCCAGCAGTTTACGGTGGGGACAAGCGAGCAATCAGCCCCAGCATTTT
CASSLRWGQASNQPQHF
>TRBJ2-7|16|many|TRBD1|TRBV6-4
TGTGCCAGCCCCTATAGGGACAGTCCAAATACCTACGAGCAGTACTTC
CASPYRDSPNTYEQYF